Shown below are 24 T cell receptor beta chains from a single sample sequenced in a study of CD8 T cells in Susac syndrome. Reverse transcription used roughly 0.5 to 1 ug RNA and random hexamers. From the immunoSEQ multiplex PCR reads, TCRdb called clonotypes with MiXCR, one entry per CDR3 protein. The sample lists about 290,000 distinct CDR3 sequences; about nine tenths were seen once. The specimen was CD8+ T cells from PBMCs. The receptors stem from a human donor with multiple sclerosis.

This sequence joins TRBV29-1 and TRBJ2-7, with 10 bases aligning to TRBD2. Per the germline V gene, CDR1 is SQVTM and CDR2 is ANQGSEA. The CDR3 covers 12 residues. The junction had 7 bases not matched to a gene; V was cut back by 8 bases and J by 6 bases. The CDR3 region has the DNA TGCAGCTACCTAGCGGGAGCGGGCGAGCAGTACTTC. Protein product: CSYLAGAGEQYF.

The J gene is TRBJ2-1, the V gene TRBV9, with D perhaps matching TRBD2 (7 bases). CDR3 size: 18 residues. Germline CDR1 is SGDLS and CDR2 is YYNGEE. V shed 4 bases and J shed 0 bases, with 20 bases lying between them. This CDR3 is CASSPQRGGDYSYNEQFF. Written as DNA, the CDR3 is TGTGCCAGCAGCCCACAGAGGGGGGGGGACTACTCCTACAATGAGCAGTTCTTC.

CDR3 in amino acids: CAWSVAGTDTQYF. The CDR3 DNA reads TGTGCCTGGAGTGTAGCGGGTACAGATACGCAGTATTTT. The chain recombines TRBV30 with TRBJ2-3, with TRBD2 as a possible D gene (6 bases). The CDR3 covers 13 residues. The germline V and J ends were trimmed by 0 bases and 3 bases, with 7 bases remaining between them. CDR1 GTSNPN and CDR2 SVGIG come from the germline V gene (reference sequence).

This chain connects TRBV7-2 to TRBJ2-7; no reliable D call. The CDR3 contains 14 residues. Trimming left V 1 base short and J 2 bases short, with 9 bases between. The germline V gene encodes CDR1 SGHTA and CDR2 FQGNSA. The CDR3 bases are TGTGCCAGCAGCTTAGGGTCGGAAACCTACGAGCAGTACTTC. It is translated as CASSLGSETYEQYF.

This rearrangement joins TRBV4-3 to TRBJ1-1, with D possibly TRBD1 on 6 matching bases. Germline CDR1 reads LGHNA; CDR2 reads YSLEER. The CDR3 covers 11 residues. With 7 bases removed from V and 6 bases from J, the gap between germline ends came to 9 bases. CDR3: CASTGGPEAFF. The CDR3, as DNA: TGCGCCAGCACCGGGGGGCCTGAAGCTTTCTTT.

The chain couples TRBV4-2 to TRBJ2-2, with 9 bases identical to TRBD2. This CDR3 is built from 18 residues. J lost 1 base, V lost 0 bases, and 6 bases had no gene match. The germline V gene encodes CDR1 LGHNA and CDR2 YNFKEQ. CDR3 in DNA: TGTGCCAGCAGCCAAGAGCTAGCGGGACTCCTGAACACCGGGGAGCTGTTTTTT. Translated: CASSQELAGLLNTGELFF.

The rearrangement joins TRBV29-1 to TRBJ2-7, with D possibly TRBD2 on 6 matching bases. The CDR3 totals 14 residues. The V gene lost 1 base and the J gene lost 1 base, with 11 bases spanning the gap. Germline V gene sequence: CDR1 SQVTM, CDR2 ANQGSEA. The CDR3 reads CSVEGGTVSYEQYF. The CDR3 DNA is TGCAGCGTTGAAGGCGGGACTGTGTCCTACGAGCAGTACTTC.

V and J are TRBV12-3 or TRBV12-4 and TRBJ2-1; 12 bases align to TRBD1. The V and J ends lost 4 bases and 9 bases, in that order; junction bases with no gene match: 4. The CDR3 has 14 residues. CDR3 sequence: CASSSGQGASEQFF. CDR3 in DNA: TGTGCCAGCAGTTCGGGACAGGGGGCGAGTGAGCAGTTCTTC.

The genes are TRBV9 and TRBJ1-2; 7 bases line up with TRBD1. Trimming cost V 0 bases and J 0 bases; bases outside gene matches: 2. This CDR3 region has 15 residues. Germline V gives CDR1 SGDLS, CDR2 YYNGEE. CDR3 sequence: CASSVEGQANYGYTF. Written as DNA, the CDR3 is TGTGCCAGCAGCGTAGAAGGACAGGCTAACTATGGCTACACCTTC.

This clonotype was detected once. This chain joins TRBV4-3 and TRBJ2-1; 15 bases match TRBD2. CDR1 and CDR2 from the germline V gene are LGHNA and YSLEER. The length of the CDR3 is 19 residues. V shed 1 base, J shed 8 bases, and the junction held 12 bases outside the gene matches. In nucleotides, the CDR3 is TGCGCCAGCAGCCAAGTGCTTGGGGGACTAGCGGGAGGAGGGGATGAGCAGTTCTTC. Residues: CASSQVLGGLAGGGDEQFF.

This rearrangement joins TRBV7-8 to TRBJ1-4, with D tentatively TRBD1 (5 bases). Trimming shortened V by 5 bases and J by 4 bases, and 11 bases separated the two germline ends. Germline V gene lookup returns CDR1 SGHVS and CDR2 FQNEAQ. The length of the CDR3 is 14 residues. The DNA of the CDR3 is TGTGCCAGCAGCCAGACAGTAGATAATGAAAAACTGTTTTTT. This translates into CASSQTVDNEKLFF.

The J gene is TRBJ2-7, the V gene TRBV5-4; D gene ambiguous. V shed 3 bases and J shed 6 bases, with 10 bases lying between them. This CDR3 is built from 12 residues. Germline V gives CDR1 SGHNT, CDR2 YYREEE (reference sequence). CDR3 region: CASSSSTLEQYF. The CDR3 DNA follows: TGTGCCAGCAGCTCGTCGACTCTCGAGCAGTACTTC.

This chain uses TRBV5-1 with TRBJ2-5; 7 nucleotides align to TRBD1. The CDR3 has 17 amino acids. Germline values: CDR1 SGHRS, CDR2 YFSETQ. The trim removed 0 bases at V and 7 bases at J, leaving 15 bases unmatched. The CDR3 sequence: CASSLVQGFNGLVTQYF. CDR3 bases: TGCGCCAGCAGCTTGGTACAGGGGTTTAACGGCTTGGTGACCCAGTACTTC.

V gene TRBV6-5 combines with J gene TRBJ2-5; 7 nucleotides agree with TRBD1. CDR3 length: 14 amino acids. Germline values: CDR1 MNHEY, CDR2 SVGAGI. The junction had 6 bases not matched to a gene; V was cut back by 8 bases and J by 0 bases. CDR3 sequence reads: CASGKTGNQETQYF. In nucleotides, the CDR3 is TGTGCCAGCGGAAAGACAGGGAACCAAGAGACCCAGTACTTC.

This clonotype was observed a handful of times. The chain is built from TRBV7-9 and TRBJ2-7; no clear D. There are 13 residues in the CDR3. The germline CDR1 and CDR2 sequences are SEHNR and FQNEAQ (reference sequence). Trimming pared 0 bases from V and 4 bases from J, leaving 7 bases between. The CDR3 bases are TGTGCCAGCAGCTTAGCGATGGGGTACGAGCAGTACTTC. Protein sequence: CASSLAMGYEQYF.

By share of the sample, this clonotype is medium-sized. This CDR3 reads CASSLEAGGDEKLFF. The DNA of the CDR3 is TGTGCCAGCAGCTTAGAGGCAGGGGGAGATGAAAAACTGTTTTTT. The chain carries TRBV11-3 and TRBJ1-4; 7 bases are shared with TRBD1. Germline-derived CDR1 and CDR2 are SGHNT and YENEEA. The CDR3 spans 15 residues. J lost 6 bases, V lost 0 bases, and 4 bases had no gene match.

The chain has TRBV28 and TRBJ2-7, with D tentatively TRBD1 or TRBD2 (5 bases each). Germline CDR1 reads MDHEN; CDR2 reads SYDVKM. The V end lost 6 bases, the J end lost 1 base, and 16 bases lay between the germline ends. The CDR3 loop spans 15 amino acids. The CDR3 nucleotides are TGTGCCAGCAGGCCCCGAGGGGTACGATCCTACGAGCAGTACTTC. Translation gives CASRPRGVRSYEQYF. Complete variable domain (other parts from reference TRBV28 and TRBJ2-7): DVKVTQSSRYLVKRTGEKVFLECVQDMDHENMFWYRQDPGLGLRLIYFSYDVKMKEKGDIPEGYSVSREKKERFSLILESASTNQTSMYLCASRPRGVRSYEQYFGPGTRLTVT.

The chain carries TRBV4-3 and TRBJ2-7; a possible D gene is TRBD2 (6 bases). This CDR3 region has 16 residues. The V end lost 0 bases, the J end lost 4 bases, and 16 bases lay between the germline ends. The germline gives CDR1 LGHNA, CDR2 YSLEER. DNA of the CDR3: TGCGCCAGCAGCCAAGATAGGGAGGCACTCATATACGAGCAGTACTTC. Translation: CASSQDREALIYEQYF.

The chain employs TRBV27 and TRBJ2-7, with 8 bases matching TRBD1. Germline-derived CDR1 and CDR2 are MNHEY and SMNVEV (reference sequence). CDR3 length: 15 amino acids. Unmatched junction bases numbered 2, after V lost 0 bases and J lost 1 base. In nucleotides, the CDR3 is TGTGCCAGCAGTTTATCCGGGACAGGTTCCTACGAGCAGTACTTC. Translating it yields CASSLSGTGSYEQYF.

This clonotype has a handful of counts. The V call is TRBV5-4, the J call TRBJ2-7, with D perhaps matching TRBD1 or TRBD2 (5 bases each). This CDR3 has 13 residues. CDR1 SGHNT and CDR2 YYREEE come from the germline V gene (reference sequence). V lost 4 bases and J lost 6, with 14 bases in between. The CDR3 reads CASSTGTAPEQYF. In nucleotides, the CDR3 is TGTGCCAGCAGCACCGGGACGGCCCCCGAGCAGTACTTC.

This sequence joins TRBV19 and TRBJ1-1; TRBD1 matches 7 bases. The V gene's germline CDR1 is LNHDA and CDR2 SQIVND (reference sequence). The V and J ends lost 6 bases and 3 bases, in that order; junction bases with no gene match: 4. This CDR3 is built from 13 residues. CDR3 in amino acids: CASRAGGYTEAFF. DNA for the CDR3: TGTGCCAGTAGGGCAGGGGGTTACACTGAAGCTTTCTTT.

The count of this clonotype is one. CDR3 DNA: TGCGCCAGCAGCTTGGCCGGCGGGAGTCAGACAGATACGCAGTATTTT. Encoded protein: CASSLAGGSQTDTQYF. The chain carries TRBV5-1 and TRBJ2-3, with TRBD2 identical over 7 bases. Per the germline V gene, CDR1 is SGHRS and CDR2 is YFSETQ. The ends lost 0 bases at V and 3 bases at J; junction bases unmatched: 7. The CDR3 runs 16 residues.

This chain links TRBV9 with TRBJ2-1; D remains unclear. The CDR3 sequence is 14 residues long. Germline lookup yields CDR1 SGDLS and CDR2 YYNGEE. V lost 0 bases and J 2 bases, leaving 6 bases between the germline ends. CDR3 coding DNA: TGTGCCAGCAGCGTAGGATCCACCTACAATGAGCAGTTCTTC. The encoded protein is CASSVGSTYNEQFF.

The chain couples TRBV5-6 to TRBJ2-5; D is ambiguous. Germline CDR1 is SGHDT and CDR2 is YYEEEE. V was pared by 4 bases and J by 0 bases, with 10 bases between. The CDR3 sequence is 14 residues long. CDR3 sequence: CASSATAYQETQYF. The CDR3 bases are TGTGCCAGCAGCGCGACTGCTTACCAAGAGACCCAGTACTTC.